This T cell receptor beta chain is drawn from a study of beta chain features in type 1 diabetes. Study information: No age, gender or cell yield differences were seen between patients and healthy donors. Study results and limitations: HLA effects on TCRB rearrangement stayed unresolved here.

Germline V gene lookup returns CDR1 MDHEN and CDR2 SYDVKM. Trimming left V 8 bases short and J 2 bases short, with 16 bases between. This CDR3 contains 14 residues. As every portion of the isolated RNA was reverse transcribed, the sequencing read expressed TCRB transcripts. The table came from immunoSEQ multiplex PCR; TCRdb's copy has only in-frame clones and leaves some out. The table records about 220,000 clones, roughly a tenth of them present only once. Averaging around 110 mL, one heparinised blood draw was given by each donor. Remarks on this clone: Its antigen is unidentified.

This receptor was taken from a man between 18 and 29 years old in good health. The chain joins TRBV28 to TRBJ2-7, with D possibly called TRBD1 or TRBD2 (5 bases each). Sequences were obtained from central memory CD4+ T cells from blood. Written as DNA, the CDR3 is TGTGCCAGCCACACTCCCGGGACGCCCTACGAGCAGTACTTC. It is translated as CASHTPGTPYEQYF. Together with reference TRBV28 and TRBJ2-7, the CDR3 gives the full variable domain: DVKVTQSSRYLVKRTGEKVFLECVQDMDHENMFWYRQDPGLGLRLIYFSYDVKMKEKGDIPEGYSVSREKKERFSLILESASTNQTSMYLCASHTPGTPYEQYFGPGTRLTVT.